The 19 T cell receptor beta chains below come from one sample, sequenced in a study of blood T cell repertoires in COVID-19. TCRdb keeps only in-frame clones here, not all; method: immunoSEQ multiplex PCR. The table has about 280,000 clones, 85% seen once. The source material was peripheral blood. All receptors come from a man over 45 with active or convalescent COVID-19.

The chain carries TRBV7-9 and TRBJ2-2; 8 bases agree with TRBD2. The CDR3 totals 15 residues. V shed 5 bases, J shed 4 bases, and the junction held 6 bases outside the gene matches. Germline V CDR1 and CDR2: SEHNR, FQNEAQ (reference sequence). In nucleotides, the CDR3 is TGTGCCAGCAGCCGGCTAGCGGGTCTCACCGGGGAGCTGTTTTTT. This encodes CASSRLAGLTGELFF. Full variable domain (rest looked up from reference TRBV7-9 and TRBJ2-2): DTGVSQNPRHKITKRGQNVTFRCDPISEHNRLYWYRQTLGQGPEFLTYFQNEAQLEKSRLLSDRFSAERPKGSFSTLEIQRTEQGDSAMYLCASSRLAGLTGELFFGEGSRLTVL.

V is TRBV4-2 and J is TRBJ1-2; D is perhaps TRBD1 (5 bases). The V end was cut by 2 bases, the J end by 1 base, with 17 bases between. CDR1 is LGHNA and CDR2 is YNFKEQ in the germline V gene. The CDR3 loop spans 17 amino acids. The CDR3 DNA reads as TGTGCCAGCAGCCAACGAGATGCCGGGACTGTTAACTATGGCTACACCTTC. Protein sequence: CASSQRDAGTVNYGYTF.

This chain uses TRBV5-4 with TRBJ2-7, with 9 bases matching TRBD2. Per germline, CDR1 SGHNT and CDR2 YYREEE (reference sequence). This CDR3 contains 15 residues. The V gene end was trimmed by 2 bases and the J gene end by 4 bases; junction bases not matched to a gene: 7. Written as DNA, the CDR3 is TGTGCCAGCAGCTTTGGAGCGGGAGGAGGATACGAGCAGTACTTC. Residues: CASSFGAGGGYEQYF. Full variable domain (missing parts from reference TRBV5-4 and TRBJ2-7): ETGVTQSPTHLIKTRGQQVTLRCSSQSGHNTVSWYQQALGQGPQFIFQYYREEENGRGNFPPRFSGLQFPNYSSELNVNALELDDSALYLCASSFGAGGGYEQYFGPGTRLTVT.

J is TRBJ1-5 and V is TRBV3-1 (or the pseudogene TRBV3-2); 7 nucleotides agree with TRBD1. The CDR3 runs to 15 residues. V shed 0 bases and J 5 bases; nucleotides not matched to a gene: 4. Germline CDR1 reads LGHDT; CDR2 reads YNNKEL (reference sequence). CDR3 sequence: CASSQDLRGHQPQHF. DNA of the CDR3: TGTGCCAGCAGCCAAGATTTAAGGGGGCATCAGCCCCAGCATTTT.

The chain uses TRBV12-3 or TRBV12-4 and TRBJ2-3; perhaps TRBD2 as D (6 bases). V lost 9 bases, J lost 0 bases, and 10 bases lay in between. There are 13 residues in the CDR3. CDR3 coding DNA: TGTGCCAGTAGGAGGGAGAGCACAGATACGCAGTATTTT. Protein product: CASRRESTDTQYF.

This clone has a count of ten or more. The genes are TRBV21-1 and TRBJ1-5; the DNA was not compared with TRBD1, the D call given in the table. TRBV21-1 is an annotated pseudogene. The CDR3 has 14 amino acids. In nucleotides, the CDR3 is TGTGCCAGCAGCAAGAATACAAGCAATCAGCCCCAGCATTTT. Translating gives CASSKNTSNQPQHF.

CDR3: CASQRTGQGGEKLFF. CDR3 in DNA: TGTGCCAGCCAAAGAACGGGACAGGGAGGAGAAAAACTGTTTTTT. The chain combines TRBV7-9 with TRBJ1-4; 9 bases line up with TRBD1. In germline, CDR1 is SEHNR, CDR2 FQNEAQ (reference sequence). The J segment lost 8 bases and the V segment lost 8 bases, leaving 12 bases of the junction unmatched. There are 15 residues in the CDR3.

This chain uses TRBV13 with TRBJ2-7; a weak D match, TRBD1 (5 bases). Germline V gene lookup returns CDR1 PRHDT and CDR2 FYEKMQ (reference sequence). Trimming removed 1 base at V and 4 bases at J, with 8 bases between. This CDR3 has 13 residues. The CDR3: CASSLDRSYEQYF. CDR3 nucleotides: TGTGCCAGCAGCTTAGACAGGTCGTACGAGCAGTACTTC.

The genes are TRBV12-3 or TRBV12-4 and TRBJ2-7; D gene unclear. The CDR3 contains 13 residues. V was pared by 7 bases and J by 0 bases, with 10 bases between. DNA of the CDR3: TGTGCCAGCACCCTTTATTCCTCCTACGAGCAGTACTTC. Its translation is CASTLYSSYEQYF.

The chain combines TRBV5-1 with TRBJ2-1; D not certain. CDR1 SGHRS and CDR2 YFSETQ come from the germline V gene. The CDR3 has 12 amino acids. The V end was cut by 0 bases, the J end by 7 bases, with 5 bases between. CDR3 sequence (DNA): TGCGCCAGCAGCTTGGAGGAGAATGAGCAGTTCTTC. This encodes CASSLEENEQFF.

The CDR3 bases are TGTGCCATCCGGTTTTCGAATCTGAACACTGAAGCTTTCTTT. This gives the protein CAIRFSNLNTEAFF. The genes are TRBV10-3 and TRBJ1-1; D remains unclear. Germline V gene sequence: CDR1 ENHRY, CDR2 SYGVKD. The CDR3 has 14 amino acids. V was trimmed by 8 bases and J by 0 bases, leaving 13 bases between them.

This chain joins TRBV24-1 and TRBJ1-5; D remains ambiguous. V lost 4 bases and J lost 6, with 6 bases in between. This CDR3 comprises 12 residues. Germline V gives CDR1 KGHDR, CDR2 SFDVKD. CDR3 residues: CATSEHGQPQHF. CDR3 in DNA: TGTGCCACCAGTGAGCACGGTCAGCCCCAGCATTTT.

The chain carries TRBV3-1 (or the pseudogene TRBV3-2) and TRBJ2-1; 8 positions match TRBD1. The length of the CDR3 is 16 residues. Germline V gene data show CDR1 as LGHDT and CDR2 as YNNKEL (reference sequence). V trimming: 4 bases; J trimming: 4 bases; junction bases outside the gene matches: 9. In DNA, the CDR3 is TGTGCCAGCAGCCCCGGGTGGGACAGGTTTTACAATGAGCAGTTCTTC. Protein sequence: CASSPGWDRFYNEQFF.

Worth noting for this clone: This same CDR3 is encoded by further DNA sequences in the sample. V is TRBV5-1 and J is TRBJ2-7, with TRBD1 matching 7 bases. Germline V lookup: CDR1 SGHRS, CDR2 YFSETQ. Germline trimming cut 3 bases from V and 3 bases from J; bases unmatched to any gene: 3. This CDR3 has 13 residues. CDR3 sequence: CASSWTGSYEQYF. In DNA, the CDR3 is TGCGCCAGCAGCTGGACAGGAAGCTACGAGCAGTACTTC.

The chain uses TRBV9 and TRBJ1-2, with D maybe TRBD1 (6 bases). CDR1 is SGDLS, CDR2 YYNGEE, per germline. Trimming shortened V by 5 bases and J by 6 bases, and 17 bases separated the two germline ends. This CDR3 has 14 residues. CDR3 region: CASSQGGQGHGYTF. The CDR3 DNA reads as TGTGCCAGCAGTCAAGGCGGGCAGGGGCATGGCTACACCTTC.

This chain uses TRBV7-9 with TRBJ2-2, with 9 positions matching TRBD1. This CDR3 has 16 amino acids. Trimming removed 5 bases from V and 5 bases from J; junction bases left unmatched: 9. Germline V gives CDR1 SEHNR, CDR2 FQNEAQ (reference sequence). CDR3 protein: CASSRAGTGNTGELFF. The CDR3, as DNA: TGTGCCAGCAGCCGTGCCGGGACAGGGAATACCGGGGAGCTGTTTTTT.

Only a few counts were recorded for this clone. This chain joins TRBV27 and TRBJ1-4; D is possibly TRBD1 (6 bases). The length of the CDR3 is 13 residues. V lost 4 bases to trimming and J lost 13 bases, with 16 bases between them. Germline V lookup: CDR1 MNHEY, CDR2 SMNVEV (reference sequence). The CDR3 loop reads CASSSLYRDGLFF. The CDR3 DNA reads as TGTGCCAGCAGTTCGCTATACAGGGACGGACTGTTTTTT.

The J gene is TRBJ2-3, the V gene TRBV14; 15 positions agree with TRBD2. The ends lost 3 bases at V and 1 base at J; junction bases unmatched: 14. Germline lookup yields CDR1 SGHDN and CDR2 FVKESK. CDR3 length equals 21 residues. In nucleotides, the CDR3 is TGTGCCAGCAGCCAGGTAAATGGACTAGCGGGAGGGTTGTGGGGCACAGATACGCAGTATTTT. Amino acids: CASSQVNGLAGGLWGTDTQYF. The full variable domain, completed using reference TRBV14 and TRBJ2-3, is EAGVTQFPSHSVIEKGQTVTLRCDPISGHDNLYWYRRVMGKEIKFLLHFVKESKQDESGMPNNRFLAERTGGTYSTLKVQPAELEDSGVYFCASSQVNGLAGGLWGTDTQYFGPGTRLTVL.

This chain uses TRBV2 with TRBJ2-3, with D perhaps matching TRBD2 (5 bases). The CDR3 is made up of 15 amino acids. Germline values: CDR1 SNHLY, CDR2 FYNNEI. V was pared by 8 bases and J by 4 bases, with 19 bases between. The CDR3 nucleotides read TGTGCCAGCGGCCGGAATAGCGTAACTGCAGATACGCAGTATTTT. The encoded protein is CASGRNSVTADTQYF.